This T cell receptor (beta chain) was observed in a study of T cell responses to AZD1222 COVID-19 vaccine. Broader study findings: Only a handful of AZD1222 recipients were seropositive at baseline. Spike-specific TCR breadth and depth both grew after two AZD1222 doses.

In the case of this clone: The target antigen is unknown.

Measured with immunoSEQ multiplex PCR; TCRdb has only the in-frame clones, and not every one. The table includes about 54,000 clones, 75% to 90% detected once. Germline V gene sequence: CDR1 MNHEY, CDR2 SMNVEV (reference sequence). The CDR3 totals 16 residues. The V gene lost 1 base and the J gene lost 5 bases, with 14 bases spanning the gap. This TCR came from an adult who received the AZD1222 COVID-19 vaccine. Sequenced material: peripheral blood, taken 28 days after the second AZD1222 dose. The chain couples TRBV27 to TRBJ1-4; perhaps TRBD1 as D (5 bases). The CDR3 DNA sequence: TGTGCCAGCAGTTTATATTTCCGGAGGGGAAATGAAAAACTGTTTTTT. This codes for CASSLYFRRGNEKLFF.